This T cell receptor beta chain emerged from a study of response to subunit inactivated influenza vaccine. Findings and limits, study-wide: The authors suggested that few new T cells are recruited per seasonal influenza vaccination.

Via MiXCR, TCRdb re-called the RT-PCR reads, giving one row per CDR3 protein. The sample lists hundreds of thousands of distinct CDR3 sequences, 16% seen once, with around 3% in the top ten. Trimming took 0 bases from V and 2 from J, leaving 11 bases between them. Germline CDR1 reads SEHNR; CDR2 reads FQNEAQ (reference sequence). The CDR3 loop spans 15 amino acids. In the case of this clonotype: Its antigen is as yet unknown.

The starting material was CD4+ T cells sorted from PBMCs, obtained around 2 years after vaccination. V gene TRBV7-9 combines with J gene TRBJ2-7, with a weak D call TRBD1 (5 bases). The sequence was collected from a man aged 50 to 69 who received an inactivated influenza vaccine. The CDR3 coding sequence is TGTGCCAGCAGCTTAGCGGGCAGGGCCCCCTACGAGCAGTACTTC. This codes for CASSLAGRAPYEQYF. Together with reference TRBV7-9 and TRBJ2-7, the CDR3 gives the full variable domain: DTGVSQNPRHKITKRGQNVTFRCDPISEHNRLYWYRQTLGQGPEFLTYFQNEAQLEKSRLLSDRFSAERPKGSFSTLEIQRTEQGDSAMYLCASSLAGRAPYEQYFGPGTRLTVT.